This entry lists 29 T cell receptor beta chains sequenced from one sample in a study of PD-L1 blockade in urothelial cancer. The time point is: pretreatment peripheral blood. Sequenced by immunoSEQ multiplex PCR; TCRdb stores in-frame clones only, minus some. Of 60,000 to 70,000 clones listed, around 86% are singletons. Source: PBMCs, taken around atezolizumab (anti-PD-L1) treatment. The origin of the receptors is a man between 65 and 85 years old with urothelial cancer.

This clone was observed a handful of times. V usage is TRBV18 and J usage is TRBJ1-3; TRBD1 aligns across 7 bases. The CDR3 runs 14 residues. Germline CDR1 and CDR2: KGHSH and LQKENI. Germline trimming cut 5 bases from V and 4 bases from J; bases unmatched to any gene: 5. In DNA form, the CDR3 reads TGTGCCAGCTCAACAGGGGCCGGGGGAAACACCATATATTTT. As protein: CASSTGAGGNTIYF. Looking up the rest from reference TRBV18 and TRBJ1-3 gives the full variable domain: NAGVMQNPRHLVRRRGQEARLRCSPMKGHSHVYWYRQLPEEGLKFMVYLQKENIIDESGMPKERFSAEFPKEGPSILRIQQVVRGDSAAYFCASSTGAGGNTIYFGEGSWLTVV.

The chain links TRBV7-2 to TRBJ1-2; 9 nucleotides match TRBD1. This CDR3 is built from 15 residues. The J segment lost 2 bases and the V segment lost 0 bases, leaving 1 base of the junction unmatched. Per germline, CDR1 SGHTA and CDR2 FQGNSA. CDR3 in DNA: TGTGCCAGCAGCTTAGCGGGACAGGGAAACTATGGCTACACCTTC. Its translation: CASSLAGQGNYGYTF.

V usage is TRBV14 and J usage is TRBJ1-1, with D uncertain. Per the germline V gene, CDR1 is SGHDN and CDR2 is FVKESK. Trimming shortened V by 6 bases and J by 1 base, and 9 bases separated the two germline ends. The CDR3 runs 13 residues. The CDR3 nucleotides are TGTGCCAGCAGTCGTCAGGCGAACACTGAAGCTTTCTTT. Amino acids: CASSRQANTEAFF.

CDR3 amino acids: CASSRQGLLNYGYTF. CDR3 DNA sequence: TGTGCCAGTAGCCGACAGGGATTGTTGAACTATGGCTACACCTTC. This rearrangement joins TRBV19 to TRBJ1-2, with 7 positions matching TRBD1. The V gene's germline CDR1 is LNHDA and CDR2 SQIVND (reference sequence). This CDR3 contains 15 residues. V lost 6 bases to trimming and J lost 2 bases; unmatched junction nucleotides: 9.

This clone showed up just once. The chain has TRBV10-3 and TRBJ2-1; TRBD2 agrees at 12 bases. Germline CDR1 and CDR2: ENHRY and SYGVKD. CDR3 size: 16 residues. Trimming took 3 bases from V and 7 from J; bases not matched to a gene: 7. Here the CDR3 DNA reads TGTGCCATCAGTGATCCTAGCGGGAGGGCCTTGAATGAGCAGTTCTTC. Translating gives CAISDPSGRALNEQFF.

The CDR3 DNA reads as TGTGCCAGCAGTTCTGTCCGGGAGCCTGGGGATACGCAGTATTTT. Its translation: CASSSVREPGDTQYF. The chain employs TRBV5-4 and TRBJ2-3; weak D call: TRBD2 (6 bases). V gave up 5 bases and J gave up 6 bases, with 19 bases separating them. The CDR3 consists of 15 residues. Germline loops: CDR1 SGHNT, CDR2 YYREEE (reference sequence). The variable domain in full, completed from reference TRBV5-4 and TRBJ2-3, reads ETGVTQSPTHLIKTRGQQVTLRCSSQSGHNTVSWYQQALGQGPQFIFQYYREEENGRGNFPPRFSGLQFPNYSSELNVNALELDDSALYLCASSSVREPGDTQYFGPGTRLTVL.

The chain is built from TRBV10-3 and TRBJ2-1, with a possible D match to TRBD2 (5 bases). Trimming removed 2 bases at V and 6 bases at J, with 8 bases between. The CDR3 length is 13 residues. CDR1 and CDR2 (germline): ENHRY, SYGVKD. CDR3 sequence: CAISEGLPNEQFF. In DNA, the CDR3 is TGTGCCATCAGTGAGGGACTCCCCAATGAGCAGTTCTTC.

The chain uses TRBV30 and TRBJ2-5, with 7 positions matching TRBD2. Per germline, CDR1 GTSNPN and CDR2 SVGIG (reference sequence). This CDR3 region has 12 residues. The J segment lost 4 bases and the V segment lost 6 bases, leaving 5 bases of the junction unmatched. This chain's CDR3 is CACARGRETQYF. In nucleotides, the CDR3 is TGTGCCTGCGCGCGGGGGAGAGAGACCCAGTACTTC.

This clone was seen a few times. J is TRBJ2-2 and V is TRBV9, with D possibly being TRBD1 (5 bases). The V end was cut by 1 base, the J end by 5 bases, with 9 bases between. CDR3 size: 14 residues. Germline CDR1 is SGDLS and CDR2 is YYNGEE. The CDR3 bases are TGTGCCAGCAGCGTAACAGGTCAGACCGGGGAGCTGTTTTTT. Its protein is CASSVTGQTGELFF.

This chain joins TRBV11-2 and TRBJ2-5; D might be TRBD2 (7 bases). The CDR3 spans 15 residues. V lost 5 bases and J 3 bases, leaving 16 bases between the germline ends. Germline CDR1 and CDR2: SGHAT and FQNNGV. CDR3 residues: CASSRGGLAEETQYF. CDR3 nucleotide sequence: TGTGCCAGCAGCCGCGGGGGCCTAGCGGAAGAGACCCAGTACTTC.

V is TRBV29-1 and J is TRBJ2-7, with D perhaps TRBD1 (6 bases). The CDR3 totals 11 residues. V was pared by 4 bases and J by 12 bases, with 16 bases between. From germline, CDR1 is SQVTM and CDR2 ANQGSEA. The CDR3 loop reads CSVGSEGDVYF. The CDR3 DNA follows: TGCAGCGTTGGTTCAGAGGGGGATGTGTACTTC.

This sequence joins TRBV11-3 and TRBJ2-1; weak D call: TRBD2 (5 bases). Trimming took off 3 bases at V and 5 bases at J, with 17 bases between the two ends. The germline V gene has CDR1 SGHNT and CDR2 YENEEA. The CDR3 covers 16 residues. The CDR3 bases are TGTGCCAGCAGCTTGGGCCGAGACTACGTAAACAATGAGCAGTTCTTC. Its protein is CASSLGRDYVNNEQFF.

V is TRBV7-2 and J is TRBJ2-1; 15 positions match TRBD2. V shed 5 bases and J 11 bases; nucleotides not matched to a gene: 7. Per the germline V gene, CDR1 is SGHTA and CDR2 is FQGNSA. The CDR3 totals 15 residues. This chain's CDR3 is CASSQTGTSGRKQFF. The DNA of the CDR3 is TGTGCCAGCAGCCAAACCGGGACTAGCGGGAGGAAGCAGTTCTTC.

The chain recombines TRBV5-1 with TRBJ1-2, with D possibly being TRBD1 (6 bases). The CDR3 has 15 amino acids. Germline-derived CDR1 and CDR2 are SGHRS and YFSETQ. Trimming took 3 bases from V and 7 from J, leaving 19 bases between them. CDR3 sequence: CASSSETGPWGGYTF. The CDR3 DNA sequence: TGCGCCAGCAGCTCCGAGACAGGCCCTTGGGGTGGCTACACCTTC.

The chain combines TRBV12-5 with TRBJ2-7, with TRBD2 matching 10 bases. Trimming cost V 5 bases and J 6 bases; bases outside gene matches: 7. Looked up from germline, CDR1 is LGHNT and CDR2 is FRNRAP. The CDR3 runs 14 residues. The CDR3 region has the DNA TGTGCTAGTGGTCCCAGGGCTAGCGGGAGCGAGCAGTACTTC. This codes for CASGPRASGSEQYF.

This chain uses TRBV2 with TRBJ1-1; D is possibly TRBD1 (5 bases). The CDR3 loop spans 15 amino acids. The V gene's germline CDR1 is SNHLY and CDR2 FYNNEI. Trimming shortened V by 7 bases and J by 2 bases, and 17 bases separated the two germline ends. The CDR3 sequence is CASKGLDRVNTEAFF. CDR3 nucleotide sequence: TGTGCCAGCAAGGGGTTAGACAGAGTTAACACTGAAGCTTTCTTT.

The rearrangement joins TRBV6-1 to TRBJ2-7; TRBD2 matches 11 bases. The V gene end was trimmed by 8 bases and the J gene end by 11 bases; junction bases not matched to a gene: 5. CDR1 and CDR2 (germline): MNHNS, SASEGT. The CDR3 contains 11 residues. CDR3 DNA sequence: TGTGCCAGCCTAACTAGCGGGAGAAAGTACTTC. This encodes CASLTSGRKYF.

The chain links TRBV19 to TRBJ2-5, with D uncertain. Germline lookup yields CDR1 LNHDA and CDR2 SQIVND (reference sequence). V was shortened by 5 bases and J by 1 base, with 14 bases between the two germline ends. The CDR3 runs 15 residues. CDR3 amino acids: CASSPRLNPQETQYF. Here the CDR3 DNA reads TGTGCCAGTAGTCCGCGGCTGAACCCCCAAGAGACCCAGTACTTC. The full variable domain, rest sourced from reference TRBV19 and TRBJ2-5, is DGGITQSPKYLFRKEGQNVTLSCEQNLNHDAMYWYRQDPGQGLRLIYYSQIVNDFQKGDIAEGYSVSREKKESFPLTVTSAQKNPTAFYLCASSPRLNPQETQYFGPGTRLLVL.

V gene TRBV19 combines with J gene TRBJ2-5; the D is unclear. The CDR3 has 13 residues. Germline CDR1 LNHDA, CDR2 SQIVND (reference sequence). V lost 5 bases and J lost 5, with 12 bases in between. In nucleotides, the CDR3 is TGTGCCAGTAGTGAAACTCCCTTGGAGACCCAGTACTTC. This encodes CASSETPLETQYF.

This chain links TRBV5-6 with TRBJ1-4; possibly TRBD1 for D (6 bases). Trimming took 0 bases from V and 7 from J, leaving 10 bases between them. The CDR3 runs to 14 residues. The germline V gene encodes CDR1 SGHDT and CDR2 YYEEEE. The CDR3 sequence: CASSLVRGSEKLFF. The CDR3 DNA sequence: TGTGCCAGCAGCTTGGTGAGGGGGAGTGAAAAACTGTTTTTT.

This chain joins TRBV5-4 and TRBJ2-1, with D perhaps TRBD2 (6 bases). The length of the CDR3 is 14 residues. Germline V gene data show CDR1 as SGHNT and CDR2 as YYREEE (reference sequence). V was shortened by 4 bases and J by 2 bases, with 10 bases between the two germline ends. The CDR3 nucleotides read TGTGCCAGCAGCGGGACTGGAACCTACAATGAGCAGTTCTTC. It specifies CASSGTGTYNEQFF.

The chain carries TRBV19 and TRBJ2-3; 9 nucleotides agree with TRBD2. The CDR3 loop spans 14 amino acids. Germline V CDR1 and CDR2: LNHDA, SQIVND (reference sequence). Unmatched junction bases numbered 6, after V lost 8 bases and J lost 3 bases. The CDR3 region is CASSGLASTDTQYF. The CDR3 nucleotides read TGTGCCAGTTCCGGACTAGCGAGTACAGATACGCAGTATTTT.

The chain joins TRBV29-1 to TRBJ2-1; TRBD1 is a possible D gene (5 bases). V shed 0 bases and J shed 4 bases, with 10 bases lying between them. CDR3 length equals 14 residues. Germline assignment: CDR1 SQVTM and CDR2 ANQGSEA. CDR3 sequence: CSVEDFSGYNEQFF. CDR3 in DNA: TGCAGCGTTGAAGATTTTTCAGGGTACAATGAGCAGTTCTTC.

The V call is TRBV11-2, the J call TRBJ2-7, with 8 bases matching TRBD2. With V trimmed by 4 bases and J by 4 bases, 3 bases remained unmatched. This CDR3 comprises 13 residues. The germline V gene has CDR1 SGHAT and CDR2 FQNNGV. The CDR3 DNA follows: TGTGCCAGCAGCTGGGGACTAGATTACGAGCAGTACTTC. This sequence encodes CASSWGLDYEQYF.

The chain combines TRBV10-2 with TRBJ2-7, with D possibly being TRBD1 (5 bases). The CDR3 extends over 13 amino acids. Germline V gives CDR1 WSHSY, CDR2 SAAADI. V shed 0 bases and J shed 5 bases, with 8 bases lying between them. As DNA, the CDR3 is TGCGCCAGCAGTGAGTCAGGGGTGGACGAGCAGTACTTC. Its protein product is CASSESGVDEQYF.

This sequence joins TRBV19 and TRBJ1-3; TRBD1 is a possible D gene (6 bases). Between the trimmed V and J ends, which lost 2 bases and 4 bases, there was a span of 15 bases. CDR1 LNHDA and CDR2 SQIVND come from the germline V gene (reference sequence). This CDR3 spans 16 amino acids. The CDR3 region has the DNA TGTGCCAGTAGTATATTTTACAGGGAGAGAGGAAACACCATATATTTT. It codes for CASSIFYRERGNTIYF.

The CDR3 loop reads CASSTNPRTHNTGELFF. CDR3 bases: TGTGCCAGCAGCACCAACCCCCGGACTCATAACACCGGGGAGCTGTTTTTT. This rearrangement joins TRBV9 to TRBJ2-2, with D perhaps TRBD2 (5 bases). V lost 4 bases and J 2 bases, leaving 18 bases between the germline ends. This CDR3 spans 17 amino acids. Per germline, CDR1 SGDLS and CDR2 YYNGEE.

The gene calls are TRBV7-2 and TRBJ2-5, with D perhaps matching TRBD1 (6 bases). Germline V gene data show CDR1 as SGHTA and CDR2 as FQGNSA. Trimming removed 6 bases from V and 5 bases from J, with 16 bases in between. The CDR3 totals 14 residues. CDR3 protein: CASSLDQGSETQYF. In nucleotides, the CDR3 is TGTGCCAGCAGTTTGGACCAGGGGTCCGAGACCCAGTACTTC.

CDR3: CASSPITGSQGNTEAFF. The CDR3 DNA reads as TGTGCCAGCTCACCGATCACCGGGAGTCAAGGGAACACTGAAGCTTTCTTT. The genes are TRBV18 and TRBJ1-1; D call uncertain. The germline V and J ends were trimmed by 3 bases and 1 base, with 18 bases remaining between them. Germline V gives CDR1 KGHSH, CDR2 LQKENI. This CDR3 region has 17 residues.